This T cell receptor beta chain was identified during a study of T cell changes during pregnancy in multiple sclerosis. TCRdb's table, derived via immunoSEQ multiplex PCR, lists solely in-frame clones and lacks some. Found here are tens of thousands of clones, approximately 92% of them singletons; the top ten hold around 2%. V gave up 6 bases and J gave up 3 bases; unmatched junction bases: 4. The germline gives CDR1 MDHEN, CDR2 SYDVKM. The CDR3 runs to 14 residues. This clone was seen a handful of times. This material consisted of peripheral blood, taken in the third trimester of pregnancy. The chain uses TRBV28 and TRBJ1-2, with 10 bases matching TRBD1. The TCR originated in a female donor in good health, enrolled as a control in a pregnancy study. The CDR3 sequence is CASRWTGGDYGYTF. The DNA for the CDR3 is TGTGCCAGCAGGTGGACAGGGGGTGACTATGGCTACACCTTC.